This T cell receptor beta chain was obtained from a study of shared clonotypes between healthy human individuals. Study summary: The composition of the donors was two women and a few men aged 18 to 49.

The CDR3 covers 14 residues. Trimming took off 2 bases at V and 0 bases at J, with 8 bases between the two ends. Germline-derived CDR1 and CDR2 are MNHEY and SMNVEV (reference sequence). Across several immunoSEQ plates, the genomic DNA of each subset was split evenly. Unsorted PBMC DNA underwent sequencing on ten immunoSEQ deep assay plates. Per the original methods: Without quality scores, immunoSEQ junctional reads could not be filtered like full-length reads. Assay used: immunoSEQ multiplex PCR; TCRdb lists only in-frame clones, some missing. That table gives V, J and clone size, and the DNA gave D and trimming. The sample has about 480,000 clones; almost 80% are singletons.

The chain joins TRBV27 to TRBJ2-7; D not resolved. The sequenced sample consisted of PBMCs. The sequence was collected from a woman between 35 and 50 years old in good health. Some clones in this sample may be carry-over from other donors' samples. The CDR3 DNA sequence: TGTGCCAGCAGTTTAGGCTCGGGCTCCTACGAGCAGTACTTC. It translates to CASSLGSGSYEQYF.